This TCR beta chain stems from a study of OX40 agonist ivuxolimab in advanced cancers. Study-level background: Clinicians treated patients with ivuxolimab, an agonistic anti-OX40 (CD134) antibody. Three dose-escalation patients had partial responses: one with hepatocellular carcinoma and two with cutaneous melanoma. Melanoma, hepatocellular carcinoma, head and neck or renal cell cancer occurred in dose-escalation patients.

This clone was recorded once. Samples of blood were obtained at baseline, on cycle 4 day 1, and on cycle 7 day 1. Per germline, CDR1 SGHRS and CDR2 YFSETQ. The CDR3 extends over 12 amino acids. With 8 bases clipped from V and 2 bases from J, the junction kept 4 bases outside the gene matches. Assay: immunoSEQ multiplex PCR; the TCRdb copy retains only in-frame clones and omits some. The sample includes tens of thousands of clones, approximately 90% seen only once; the top ten take 5% to 5.5%. Source: CD4+ or CD8+ T cells sorted from blood, taken in a trial of the OX40 agonist ivuxolimab. V and J are TRBV5-1 and TRBJ2-7; 7 nucleotides match TRBD2. The sequence was collected from an adult with an advanced solid tumor such as melanoma, head and neck, liver or kidney cancer. The CDR3 coding sequence is TGCGCCAGTGGACTAGTTGCCTACGAGCAGTACTTC. The encoded protein is CASGLVAYEQYF.